These T cell receptor beta chains were read from a single sample in a study of shared clonotypes between healthy human individuals. Sequencing was performed with immunoSEQ multiplex PCR; in TCRdb, only in-frame clones are kept and a portion is missing. The sample has 190,000 or so clones; approximately 60% are singletons. Sequenced input: memory CD4+ T cells sorted from blood. The receptors derive from a man in his thirties or forties in good health. The CDR3 runs from the conserved cysteine through the conserved F or W. Fields, in order: V gene, CDR3 length, clone size, D gene, J gene, CDR3 protein, CDR3 DNA. D genes are given only for firm matches. Not every row has a clone size; where given, it reads once, few, many or a size class.

>TRBV29-1|11|.|.|TRBJ2-7
CSVGTGYEQYF
TGCAGCGTTGGGACGGGCTACGAGCAGTACTTC
>TRBV29-1|11|.|.|TRBJ2-7
CSVQISYEQYF
TGCAGCGTTCAAATCTCCTACGAGCAGTACTTC
>TRBV5-4|16|.|.|TRBJ2-1
CASSRSAGSFYNEQFF
TGTGCCAGCAGCCGGTCGGCGGGAAGTTTTTACAATGAGCAGTTCTTC
>TRBV5-1|18|.|.|TRBJ2-7
CASSLAFSGRVQNYEQYF
TGCGCCAGCAGCTTGGCCTTTAGCGGTCGCGTTCAGAATTACGAGCAGTACTTC
>TRBV7-2|13|.|.|TRBJ2-7
CASSHSETYEQYF
TGTGCCAGCAGCCACTCGGAAACCTACGAGCAGTACTTC
>TRBV2|15|few|TRBD1|TRBJ2-7
CASSDLQGDAGEQYF
TGTGCCAGCAGTGACCTACAGGGGGACGCGGGGGAGCAGTACTTC
>TRBV11-1|15|.|.|TRBJ2-3
CASSLRSGGGDTQYF
TGTGCCAGCAGCCTGAGGAGCGGCGGAGGGGATACGCAGTATTTT
>TRBV27|18|.|TRBD1|TRBJ2-6
CASTRTGGAFTGANVLTF
TGTGCCAGCACCCGGACAGGGGGCGCTTTCACTGGGGCCAACGTCCTGACTTTC
>TRBV30|13|.|.|TRBJ1-1
CAWSLDLNTEAFF
TGTGCCTGGAGTCTGGACTTGAACACTGAAGCTTTCTTT
>TRBV30|14|many|.|TRBJ1-4
CAWSGGGPGEKLFF
TGTGCCTGGAGCGGAGGAGGGCCTGGGGAAAAACTGTTTTTT
>TRBV11-3|14|few|TRBD2|TRBJ2-1
CASSLGERENEQFF
TGTGCCAGCAGCTTAGGGGAGCGGGAAAATGAGCAGTTCTTC
>TRBV18|18|.|.|TRBJ2-2
CASSPRSPQQVNTGELFF
TGTGCCAGCTCACCACGGTCCCCCCAGCAGGTGAACACCGGGGAGCTGTTTTTT
>TRBV7-2|17|.|TRBD2|TRBJ2-5
CASSLGPSGSRQETQYF
TGTGCCAGCAGCTTAGGTCCTAGCGGGTCGCGACAAGAGACCCAGTACTTC
>TRBV10-3|16|.|TRBD2|TRBJ2-2
CASEGYSGTNTGELFF
TGTGCCAGCGAGGGGTACAGCGGGACGAACACCGGGGAGCTGTTTTTT
>TRBV7-2|12|.|.|TRBJ2-7
CASSGTPYEQYF
TGTGCCAGCTCCGGGACTCCCTACGAGCAGTACTTC
>TRBV10-3|14|.|TRBD2|TRBJ2-1
CAAGLAGVYNEQFF
TGTGCCGCCGGGCTAGCGGGAGTCTACAATGAGCAGTTCTTC
>TRBV7-2|15|.|TRBD2|TRBJ2-7
CASRPRLAGGNEQYF
TGTGCCAGCAGACCAAGACTAGCGGGAGGCAACGAGCAGTACTTC
>TRBV6-1|14|.|TRBD1|TRBJ2-2
CASCRGQGTGELFF
TGTGCCAGCTGTAGGGGACAGGGGACCGGGGAGCTGTTTTTT
>TRBV5-1|15|few|TRBD1|TRBJ1-3
CASSLGGQGRNTIYF
TGCGCCAGCAGCTTGGGGGGACAGGGGAGGAACACCATATATTTT
>TRBV19|16|.|TRBD2|TRBJ2-2
CASDGTSGRNTGELFF
TGTGCCAGTGACGGGACTAGCGGGAGGAATACCGGGGAGCTGTTTTTT
>TRBV5-6|13|.|.|TRBJ2-3
CATTRGFTDTQYF
TGTGCCACCACCAGGGGTTTCACAGATACGCAGTATTTT
>TRBV7-2|15|.|.|TRBJ1-2
CASIAGSPGDYGYTF
TGTGCCAGCATCGCCGGAAGCCCAGGGGACTATGGCTACACCTTC
>TRBV7-6|18|.|.|TRBJ2-5
CASSLGHGASAGQETQYF
TGTGCCAGCAGCTTAGGCCATGGGGCTAGCGCCGGCCAAGAGACCCAGTACTTC
>TRBV7-8|11|.|.|TRBJ2-3
CASRSGGTQYF
TGTGCCAGCAGATCCGGAGGTACGCAGTATTTT
>TRBV2|13|.|.|TRBJ1-5
CASSDQGLQPQHF
TGTGCCAGCAGTGACCAGGGTTTGCAGCCCCAGCATTTT
>TRBV21-1|17|.|.|TRBJ2-7
CASSKVSRFWGSVVEYF
TGTGCCAGCAGCAAAGTATCTCGGTTTTGGGGTTCTGTTGTTGAGTACTTC
>TRBV18|15|many|TRBD2|TRBJ2-5
CASSPSGRAGETQYF
TGTGCCAGCTCGCCTAGCGGGAGGGCCGGTGAGACCCAGTACTTC
>TRBV6-4|14|.|.|TRBJ2-2
CASSDSVGTGELFF
TGTGCCAGCAGTGACTCCGTCGGCACCGGGGAGCTGTTTTTT
>TRBV7-2|13|.|.|TRBJ2-3
CASSPTAADTQYF
TGTGCCAGCAGCCCAACCGCGGCAGATACGCAGTATTTT
>TRBV19|14|.|TRBD1|TRBJ2-1
CASGRTGLYNEQFF
TGTGCCAGTGGACGGACAGGACTCTACAATGAGCAGTTCTTC
>TRBV5-6|14|.|.|TRBJ1-2
CASSVRAGAYGYTF
TGTGCCAGCAGCGTCAGGGCGGGGGCCTATGGCTACACCTTC
>TRBV5-1|16|.|TRBD2|TRBJ2-1
CASSPGLAGEWAEQFF
TGCGCCAGCAGCCCGGGACTAGCGGGAGAGTGGGCTGAGCAGTTCTTC
>TRBV29-1|14|.|TRBD1|TRBJ2-3
CSVNRGPGTDTQYF
TGCAGCGTTAACAGGGGGCCGGGCACAGATACGCAGTATTTT